This TCR beta chain was identified during a study of cytomegalovirus exposure and HLA in healthy donors. Sequencing was performed with immunoSEQ multiplex PCR; in TCRdb, only in-frame clones are kept and a portion is missing. The sample carries roughly 140,000 clones, roughly 91% recorded once. Whole-study findings and limits: Among TCR beta chains, those listed as cytomegalovirus-associated numbered 164.

As for this clone: Its antigen is currently unknown.

The receptor comes from a woman under 30 in good health and CMV-seropositive. Sequencing was performed on PBMCs.

The CDR3 DNA reads TGTGCCAGCACCCAACGGACAGGGGCGACCTACGAGCAGTACTTC. Amino acids: CASTQRTGATYEQYF. The chain recombines TRBV6-5 with TRBJ2-7; 9 positions agree with TRBD1. Trimming took 7 bases from V and 2 from J; bases not matched to a gene: 9. Germline CDR1 reads MNHEY; CDR2 reads SVGAGI. The CDR3 contains 15 residues.